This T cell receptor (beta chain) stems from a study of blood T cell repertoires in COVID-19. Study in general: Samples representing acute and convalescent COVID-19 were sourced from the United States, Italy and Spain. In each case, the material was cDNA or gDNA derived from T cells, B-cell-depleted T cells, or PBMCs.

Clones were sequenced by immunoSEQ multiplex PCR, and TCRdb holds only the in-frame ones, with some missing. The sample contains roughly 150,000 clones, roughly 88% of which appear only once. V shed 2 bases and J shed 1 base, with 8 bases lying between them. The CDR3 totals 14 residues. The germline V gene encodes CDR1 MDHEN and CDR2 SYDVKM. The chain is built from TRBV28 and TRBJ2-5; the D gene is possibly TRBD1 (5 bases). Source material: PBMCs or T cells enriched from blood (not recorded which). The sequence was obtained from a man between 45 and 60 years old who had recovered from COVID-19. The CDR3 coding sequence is TGTGCCAGCAGTTTAAGTGGGGCCCAAGAGACCCAGTACTTC. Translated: CASSLSGAQETQYF.